This TCR beta chain was captured by sequencing in a study of T cell responses to AZD1222 COVID-19 vaccine. Broader study findings: Donors, mostly white British, included more females; clonal diversity was possibly underestimated. All repertoire sampling was performed exclusively after the peak T cell response.

On this clone: Its antigen is not known.

The data were produced by immunoSEQ multiplex PCR, yet TCRdb's version contains in-frame clones alone and is incomplete. The table lists approximately 130,000 clones, more than 85% of them singletons. CDR1 is LGHDT and CDR2 is YNNKEL in the germline V gene (reference sequence). V was shortened by 6 bases and J by 4 bases, with 17 bases between the two germline ends. The CDR3 spans 15 residues. This sequence was found in an adult in good health. Material: peripheral blood, obtained on day 0 of AZD1222 vaccination. The rearrangement links TRBV3-1 (or the pseudogene TRBV3-2) to TRBJ2-3; D possibly matches TRBD1 or TRBD2 (6 bases each). The CDR3 here is CASSGYREVPDTQYF. In nucleotides, the CDR3 is TGTGCCAGCAGTGGGTACAGGGAGGTCCCAGATACGCAGTATTTT.